The 30 T cell receptor beta chains presented below share a single source sample, sequenced in a study of cytomegalovirus exposure and HLA in healthy donors. Data came from immunoSEQ multiplex PCR; TCRdb stores just in-frame clones and leaves some out. Among roughly 120,000 clones, about 88% were seen once, and the ten largest hold about 4.1%. Specimen: PBMCs. These receptors were taken from a man between 18 and 35 years old in good health and CMV-seropositive.

The V gene is TRBV29-1, the J gene TRBJ1-2; D possibly corresponds to TRBD1 (5 bases). V dropped 6 bases and J dropped 0 bases, with 11 bases sitting between them. CDR3 size: 13 residues. The germline gives CDR1 SQVTM, CDR2 ANQGSEA. CDR3 protein: CSVRQIANYGYTF. The CDR3 DNA reads TGCAGCGTCAGACAGATAGCTAACTATGGCTACACCTTC.

V gene TRBV29-1 combines with J gene TRBJ1-2, with 9 positions matching TRBD1. Germline values: CDR1 SQVTM, CDR2 ANQGSEA. Trimming at V came to 3 bases and at J to 6 bases, leaving 2 bases not matched to a gene. The CDR3 sequence is 12 residues long. The CDR3 sequence is CSVERTGDGYTF. CDR3 bases: TGCAGCGTTGAGCGGACAGGGGATGGCTACACCTTC.

This clone was seen once. The CDR3 DNA follows: TGTGCCAGCAGTCGTTACAATCTGGCAGATACGCAGTATTTT. This sequence encodes CASSRYNLADTQYF. The chain joins TRBV2 to TRBJ2-3, with unresolved D. CDR1 SNHLY and CDR2 FYNNEI come from the germline V gene. The V end lost 5 bases, the J end lost 4 bases, and 13 bases lay between the germline ends. The CDR3 contains 14 residues.

The V gene is TRBV9, the J gene TRBJ1-1, with a possible D match to TRBD1 (6 bases). Trimming shortened V by 3 bases and J by 14 bases, and 11 bases separated the two germline ends. CDR1 is SGDLS and CDR2 is YYNGEE in the germline V gene. CDR3 size: 10 residues. The CDR3 protein is CASSDHRAFF. The CDR3 DNA reads TGTGCCAGCAGCGACCACAGGGCCTTCTTT.

V is TRBV27 and J is TRBJ1-5; D gene uncertain. In germline, CDR1 is MNHEY, CDR2 SMNVEV (reference sequence). The CDR3 loop spans 14 amino acids. The germline V and J ends were trimmed by 2 bases and 0 bases, with 5 bases remaining between them. For the CDR3, the DNA is TGTGCCAGCAGTTTACACTCTAGCAATCAGCCCCAGCATTTT. As protein: CASSLHSSNQPQHF.

The J gene is TRBJ1-4, the V gene TRBV2; TRBD1 is a possible D gene (5 bases). The CDR3 contains 18 residues. The germline V and J ends were trimmed by 1 base and 1 base, with 16 bases remaining between them. Germline lookup yields CDR1 SNHLY and CDR2 FYNNEI. The CDR3 DNA reads TGTGCCAGCAGTGAAGAACTATGGGTAGGGGTAACTAATGAAAAACTGTTTTTT. Its translation is CASSEELWVGVTNEKLFF.

The V call is TRBV19, the J call TRBJ2-1; 9 nucleotides align to TRBD1. With 3 bases clipped from V and 3 bases from J, the junction kept 9 bases outside the gene matches. The CDR3 runs 17 residues. The germline V gene encodes CDR1 LNHDA and CDR2 SQIVND (reference sequence). This CDR3 reads CASSMASGQGNYNEQFF. CDR3 coding DNA: TGTGCCAGTAGTATGGCGTCGGGACAGGGAAACTACAATGAGCAGTTCTTC.

This clone has only one observation. This chain uses TRBV19 with TRBJ1-1; 7 bases are a match to TRBD1. There are 14 residues in the CDR3. The germline V gene has CDR1 LNHDA and CDR2 SQIVND (reference sequence). Unmatched junction bases numbered 6, after V lost 3 bases and J lost 5 bases. CDR3 loop: CASSMGQGVTEAFF. Here the CDR3 DNA reads TGTGCCAGTAGTATGGGGCAGGGGGTGACTGAAGCTTTCTTT.

V and J are TRBV28 and TRBJ1-5; D remains ambiguous. The CDR3 runs to 15 residues. CDR1 MDHEN and CDR2 SYDVKM come from the germline V gene. Trimming took 4 bases from V and 5 from J, leaving 15 bases between them. Written as DNA, the CDR3 is TGTGCCAGCAGTTCGGTGCGGCACCTAGATCAGCCCCAGCATTTT. Amino acid sequence: CASSSVRHLDQPQHF.

The rearrangement uses TRBV6-5 and TRBJ2-2; maybe TRBD1 (6 bases). Looked up from germline, CDR1 is MNHEY and CDR2 is SVGAGI. V lost 6 bases, J lost 5 bases, and 16 bases lay in between. The CDR3 runs 15 residues. CDR3 nucleotides: TGTGCCAGCAGGTCAACAGGGTTAGAGACCGGGGAGCTGTTTTTT. Amino acid sequence: CASRSTGLETGELFF.

V is TRBV19 and J is TRBJ2-7, with D possibly matching TRBD2 (5 bases). The CDR3 spans 15 residues. CDR1 and CDR2 (germline): LNHDA, SQIVND (reference sequence). The V and J ends lost 3 bases and 0 bases respectively, with 12 bases between them. Here the CDR3 DNA reads TGTGCCAGTAGTATCTCGCCCGAGGGCTCCTACGAGCAGTACTTC. This codes for CASSISPEGSYEQYF.

This rearrangement joins TRBV7-9 to TRBJ1-1; 7 nucleotides line up with TRBD1. The CDR3 has 14 residues. With V trimmed by 1 base and J by 6 bases, 5 bases remained unmatched. CDR1 and CDR2 from the germline V gene are SEHNR and FQNEAQ (reference sequence). The CDR3, as DNA: TGTGCCAGCAGCTTAGGGGGACAGATCGCTGAAGCTTTCTTT. Protein product: CASSLGGQIAEAFF.

V and J are TRBV5-1 and TRBJ1-6; TRBD1 is a possible D gene (5 bases). The CDR3 extends over 16 amino acids. Germline-derived CDR1 and CDR2 are SGHRS and YFSETQ. Trimming left V 5 bases short and J 6 bases short, with 18 bases between. Written as DNA, the CDR3 is TGCGCCAGCAGTGACGCTAGACAGAACTCTAATTCACCCCTCCACTTT. As protein: CASSDARQNSNSPLHF. Full variable domain (remainder filled in from reference TRBV5-1 and TRBJ1-6): KAGVTQTPRYLIKTRGQQVTLSCSPISGHRSVSWYQQTPGQGLQFLFEYFSETQRNKGNFPGRFSGRQFSNSRSEMNVSTLELGDSALYLCASSDARQNSNSPLHFGNGTRLTVT.

The chain couples TRBV5-4 to TRBJ2-3; 8 positions match TRBD1. V dropped 4 bases and J dropped 0; count of bases not matched to a gene: 4. The CDR3 is made up of 15 amino acids. Germline V gene lookup returns CDR1 SGHNT and CDR2 YYREEE (reference sequence). As DNA, the CDR3 is TGTGCCAGCAGCCGGGACAGGCATAGCACAGATACGCAGTATTTT. It translates to CASSRDRHSTDTQYF.

This clone was detected a few times. The chain uses TRBV4-3 and TRBJ1-6, with D possibly matching TRBD1 (6 bases). The CDR3 is 15 amino acids. V was shortened by 2 bases and J by 6 bases, with 11 bases between the two germline ends. Germline CDR1 reads LGHNA; CDR2 reads YSLEER. The CDR3 sequence: CASSQHTGSNSPLHF. As DNA, the CDR3 is TGCGCCAGCAGCCAACATACAGGGAGTAATTCACCCCTCCACTTT.

The chain carries TRBV6-6 and TRBJ2-3, with 7 bases identical to TRBD2. This CDR3 is built from 14 residues. The V gene end was trimmed by 6 bases and the J gene end by 0 bases; junction bases not matched to a gene: 3. Germline CDR1 and CDR2: MNHNY and SVGAGI (reference sequence). CDR3 amino acids: CASRRDYSTDTQYF. CDR3 bases: TGTGCCAGCAGGCGGGACTATAGCACAGATACGCAGTATTTT.

This sequence joins TRBV4-3 and TRBJ2-3, with D possibly TRBD1 on 5 matching bases. This CDR3 has 14 amino acids. Germline CDR1 LGHNA, CDR2 YSLEER. Trimming took 0 bases from V and 4 from J, leaving 8 bases between them. The CDR3 spells CASSQDMGPDTQYF. The CDR3 DNA sequence: TGCGCCAGCAGCCAAGACATGGGGCCAGATACGCAGTATTTT.

The chain joins TRBV6-5 to TRBJ1-6, with D perhaps TRBD1 (5 bases). This CDR3 comprises 14 residues. Germline V gene lookup returns CDR1 MNHEY and CDR2 SVGAGI. Between the trimmed V and J ends, which lost 5 bases and 10 bases, there was a span of 15 bases. CDR3 residues: CASSEGVGNSPLHF. The CDR3 DNA reads TGTGCCAGCAGTGAAGGGGTAGGGAACTCACCCCTCCACTTT.

The rearrangement joins TRBV5-4 to TRBJ1-4; a weak D match, TRBD1 (5 bases). V shed 1 base and J shed 5 bases, with 9 bases lying between them. The V gene's germline CDR1 is SGHNT and CDR2 YYREEE (reference sequence). The CDR3 is made up of 14 amino acids. The CDR3 region is CASSLRGGNEKLFF. In DNA form, the CDR3 reads TGTGCCAGCAGCTTGAGGGGTGGGAATGAAAAACTGTTTTTT.

This rearrangement joins TRBV18 to TRBJ1-1, with D maybe TRBD1 (5 bases). The CDR3 covers 14 residues. Germline CDR1 is KGHSH and CDR2 is LQKENI. V was trimmed by 3 bases and J by 0 bases, leaving 8 bases between them. DNA for the CDR3: TGTGCCAGCTCACCGCGACAGCTGAACACTGAAGCTTTCTTT. It specifies CASSPRQLNTEAFF. The full variable domain, with the rest looked up from reference TRBV18 and TRBJ1-1, is NAGVMQNPRHLVRRRGQEARLRCSPMKGHSHVYWYRQLPEEGLKFMVYLQKENIIDESGMPKERFSAEFPKEGPSILRIQQVVRGDSAAYFCASSPRQLNTEAFFGQGTRLTVV.

This clone was found once. The CDR3 sequence: CASSLDYELGLGANVLTF. The CDR3 DNA is TGTGCCAGCAGCTTAGATTACGAGTTGGGGCTTGGGGCCAACGTCCTGACTTTC. The gene calls are TRBV7-8 and TRBJ2-6, with D perhaps matching TRBD1 (5 bases). Germline CDR1 SGHVS, CDR2 FQNEAQ. Trimming left V 1 base short and J 3 bases short, with 16 bases between. The CDR3 contains 18 residues.

J is TRBJ2-3 and V is TRBV29-1, with D possibly matching TRBD2 (6 bases). There are 12 residues in the CDR3. Germline V lookup: CDR1 SQVTM, CDR2 ANQGSEA. V was pared by 2 bases and J by 5 bases, with 8 bases between. CDR3 protein: CSVERGRDTQYF. The CDR3 nucleotides are TGCAGCGTTGAACGGGGGAGAGATACGCAGTATTTT.

The V call is TRBV5-6, the J call TRBJ1-2; D gene unclear. CDR1 is SGHDT and CDR2 is YYEEEE in the germline V gene. V was pared by 4 bases and J by 7 bases, with 17 bases between. This CDR3 region has 14 residues. This CDR3 is CASSPQAISVGYTF. The CDR3 DNA reads as TGTGCCAGCAGCCCACAAGCGATCTCGGTTGGCTACACCTTC.

V is TRBV28 and J is TRBJ2-3, with unresolved D. Germline V gives CDR1 MDHEN, CDR2 SYDVKM. This CDR3 has 16 residues. V was cut by 6 bases and J by 2 bases, with 18 bases left in between. CDR3 in amino acids: CASSPDRSRNTDTQYF. CDR3 bases: TGTGCCAGCAGCCCCGATAGGAGTCGGAACACAGATACGCAGTATTTT.

The chain is built from TRBV7-9 and TRBJ2-2; D perhaps matches TRBD1 (7 bases). The CDR3 loop spans 17 amino acids. Germline CDR1 is SEHNR and CDR2 is FQNEAQ (reference sequence). V was trimmed by 5 bases and J by 5 bases, leaving 21 bases between them. This chain's CDR3 is CASSPGAGQLMTGELFF. CDR3 in DNA: TGTGCCAGCAGCCCCGGTGCGGGACAGCTTATGACCGGGGAGCTGTTTTTT.

The chain is built from TRBV7-2 and TRBJ2-1; the D is unclear. This CDR3 region has 14 residues. Deletions cut 0 bases from V and 4 bases from J, with 7 bases between. Germline CDR1 and CDR2: SGHTA and FQGNSA. The CDR3 reads CASSLAYLYNEQFF. The CDR3 bases are TGTGCCAGCAGCTTAGCCTATCTTTACAATGAGCAGTTCTTC.

The chain links TRBV2 to TRBJ1-1; D unresolved. V lost 1 base and J lost 1, with 4 bases in between. The CDR3 sequence is 13 residues long. Germline lookup yields CDR1 SNHLY and CDR2 FYNNEI. CDR3 in DNA: TGTGCCAGCAGTGAAGGGAGGAACACTGAAGCTTTCTTT. Its protein product is CASSEGRNTEAFF.

This clone occurred a few times. This sequence joins TRBV6-6 and TRBJ1-6, with D hard to call. Germline CDR1 reads MNHNY; CDR2 reads SVGAGI (reference sequence). Deletions cut 6 bases from V and 5 bases from J, with 5 bases between. The CDR3 runs to 12 residues. CDR3 DNA sequence: TGTGCCAGCAGGGCGGATAATTCACCCCTCCACTTT. This translates into CASRADNSPLHF.

The chain joins TRBV7-9 to TRBJ2-1, with D possibly TRBD1 on 6 matching bases. V lost 5 bases, J lost 5 bases, and 16 bases lay in between. Germline CDR1 and CDR2: SEHNR and FQNEAQ (reference sequence). This CDR3 is built from 15 residues. The chain's CDR3 is CASSRLRGANNEQFF. The CDR3, as DNA: TGTGCCAGCAGCCGACTCAGGGGAGCGAACAATGAGCAGTTCTTC.

The chain recombines TRBV6-1 with TRBJ1-4; 9 positions match TRBD1. V dropped 1 base and J dropped 11; count of bases not matched to a gene: 8. The CDR3 contains 15 residues. The germline V gene encodes CDR1 MNHNS and CDR2 SASEGT. The CDR3: CASSEEGTGLRKLFF. Here the CDR3 DNA reads TGTGCCAGCAGTGAAGAGGGGACAGGGCTGCGGAAACTGTTTTTT.